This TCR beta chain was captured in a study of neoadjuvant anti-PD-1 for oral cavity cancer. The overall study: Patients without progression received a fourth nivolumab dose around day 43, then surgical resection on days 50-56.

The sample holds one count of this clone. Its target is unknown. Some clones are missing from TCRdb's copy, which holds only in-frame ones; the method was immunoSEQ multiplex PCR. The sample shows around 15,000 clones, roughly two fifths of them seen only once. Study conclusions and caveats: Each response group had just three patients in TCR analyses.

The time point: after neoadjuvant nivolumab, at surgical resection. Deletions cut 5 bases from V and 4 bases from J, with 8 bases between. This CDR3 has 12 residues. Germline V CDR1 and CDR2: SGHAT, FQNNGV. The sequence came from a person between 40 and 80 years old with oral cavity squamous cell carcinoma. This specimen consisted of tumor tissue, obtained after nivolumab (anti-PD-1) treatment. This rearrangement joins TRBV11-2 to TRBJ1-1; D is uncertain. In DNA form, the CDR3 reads TGTGCCAGCAGCGTTGGTACCACTGAAGCTTTCTTT. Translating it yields CASSVGTTEAFF.